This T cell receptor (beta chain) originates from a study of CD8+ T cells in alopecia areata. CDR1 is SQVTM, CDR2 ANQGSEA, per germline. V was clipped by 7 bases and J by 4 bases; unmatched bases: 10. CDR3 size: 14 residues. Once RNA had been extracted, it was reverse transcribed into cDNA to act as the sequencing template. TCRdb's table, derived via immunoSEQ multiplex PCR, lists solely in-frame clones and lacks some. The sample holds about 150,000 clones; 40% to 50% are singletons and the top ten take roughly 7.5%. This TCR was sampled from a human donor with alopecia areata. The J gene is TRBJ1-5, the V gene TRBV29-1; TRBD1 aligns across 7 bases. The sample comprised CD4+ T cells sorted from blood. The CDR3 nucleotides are TGCAGCGGGATGAACAGGGGCGCTAATCAGCCCCAGCATTTT. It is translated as CSGMNRGANQPQHF.